Each of the 7 T cell receptor beta chains below was sequenced from the same sample in a study of cytomegalovirus exposure and HLA in healthy donors. Generated by immunoSEQ multiplex PCR, the TCRdb table keeps only in-frame clones and is missing some. The profile shows 140,000 or so clones, approximately 89% of them singletons. Input material: PBMCs. These receptors all come from a man between 18 and 29 years old in good health and CMV-seronegative.

The chain uses TRBV6-6 and TRBJ2-4; 7 nucleotides align to TRBD1. This CDR3 is built from 15 residues. Trimming cost V 5 bases and J 1 base; bases outside gene matches: 5. Per the germline V gene, CDR1 is MNHNY and CDR2 is SVGAGI (reference sequence). The CDR3 sequence: CASSTQGTAKNIQYF. CDR3 DNA: TGTGCCAGCAGTACACAGGGGACGGCCAAAAACATTCAGTACTTC.

The V and J genes are TRBV19 and TRBJ1-6; no firm D call. This CDR3 has 14 residues. Germline CDR1 and CDR2: LNHDA and SQIVND (reference sequence). Trimming removed 5 bases from V and 9 bases from J, with 14 bases in between. The CDR3 sequence is CASSPDQASSPLHF. The CDR3, as DNA: TGTGCCAGTAGTCCAGACCAGGCGAGTTCACCCCTCCACTTT.

J is TRBJ1-3 and V is TRBV27; D unclear. V was cut by 0 bases and J by 2 bases, with 8 bases left in between. CDR1 is MNHEY and CDR2 is SMNVEV in the germline V gene (reference sequence). The CDR3 is made up of 15 amino acids. The CDR3 loop is CASSLSRGTGNTIYF. The CDR3, as DNA: TGTGCCAGCAGTTTATCGCGAGGGACTGGAAACACCATATATTTT.

This clone was seen just once. The genes are TRBV7-9 and TRBJ1-2, with D unresolved. This CDR3 is 13 amino acids long. Germline CDR1 SEHNR, CDR2 FQNEAQ (reference sequence). The V end was cut by 1 base, the J end by 3 bases, with 6 bases between. CDR3 bases: TGTGCCAGCAGCTTAGGGCTGGACTATGGCTACACCTTC. This codes for CASSLGLDYGYTF.

The rearrangement links TRBV9 to TRBJ2-1; D unresolved. There are 13 residues in the CDR3. Germline V gene data show CDR1 as SGDLS and CDR2 as YYNGEE. The V end lost 0 bases, the J end lost 8 bases, and 9 bases lay between the germline ends. The CDR3 region has the DNA TGTGCCAGCAGCGTAGTTTCTGGCCATGAGCAGTTCTTC. Protein product: CASSVVSGHEQFF.

V usage is TRBV9 and J usage is TRBJ2-1; 8 bases align to TRBD2. Germline CDR1 is SGDLS and CDR2 is YYNGEE. Trimming took 0 bases from V and 4 from J; bases not matched to a gene: 3. The CDR3 has 15 residues. The CDR3 loop is CASSVVGRGYNEQFF. The CDR3 nucleotides are TGTGCCAGCAGCGTAGTCGGGAGGGGATACAATGAGCAGTTCTTC.

The V call is TRBV9, the J call TRBJ2-2; 13 positions agree with TRBD2. The CDR3 contains 16 residues. V lost 2 bases, J lost 7 bases, and 5 bases stayed unmatched. Germline V CDR1 and CDR2: SGDLS, YYNGEE. The CDR3 nucleotides read TGTGCCAGCAGCGTCAGGACTAGCGGGGGAATCGGGGAGCTGTTTTTT. It codes for CASSVRTSGGIGELFF.